The TCR beta chain under discussion was sequenced for a study of identical twins. General study findings and limits: Excess low generation probability was seen in twin-shared out-of-frame alpha sequences. Zero-insertion analyses might be partly confounded by invariant T cells like MAIT and iNKT. The abundant beta clonotypes from cord blood had fewer insertions, and memory repertoires had none of this.

The sample holds many counts of this clonotype. What it binds is unknown. A universal primer site arose from template switching, and cDNA bore unique molecular identifiers. Via MiXCR, TCRdb re-called the 5' RACE reads, giving one row per CDR3 protein. The sample contains around 650,000 distinct CDR3 sequences, roughly 6.6% of which appear only once. With 3 bases clipped from V and 2 bases from J, the junction kept 9 bases outside the gene matches. The CDR3 is 18 residues long. The germline CDR1 and CDR2 sequences are SQVTM and ANQGSEA. A further study also used this sample, focusing on yellow fever vaccine responses in identical twins.

The V and J genes are TRBV29-1 and TRBJ2-1; 14 bases agree with TRBD2. The sequence was obtained from a woman aged 18-29 years in good health. Sequenced input: PBMCs. CDR3 amino acids: CSVDVGQGLAGAYNEQFF. The CDR3 DNA reads as TGCAGCGTTGATGTGGGACAGGGACTAGCGGGAGCCTACAATGAGCAGTTCTTC.